A selection of T cell receptor beta chains follows, all from one sample in a study of technical replicates of blood from several donors. Only in-frame clones appear in the TCRdb table, and some are missing; sequencing was by immunoSEQ multiplex PCR. The repertoire holds 70,000 to 95,000 clones, with 85% to 95% as singletons. Input material: T cells isolated from PBMCs. The receptors were sampled from a human donor in good health. CDR3s include the opening cysteine and the closing phenylalanine or tryptophan. The D gene is left open where the match is weak. Not all rows give a size; the values are once, few, many and, for expanded clones, a class.

D	size	V	J	DNA	CDR3
.	.	TRBV10-3	TRBJ1-2	TGTGCCATCAGTGAGGGGGAGGGCACCGATGGCTACACCTTC	CAISEGEGTDGYTF
TRBD1	.	TRBV7-9	TRBJ2-4	TGTGCCAGCAGTCCGGCACAGGGGGCCAAAAACATTCAGTACTTC	CASSPAQGAKNIQYF
.	.	TRBV7-2	TRBJ2-1	TGTGCCAGCAGCTCACGACTAAGCCAGGAACACAATGAGCAGTTCTTC	CASSSRLSQEHNEQFF
TRBD1	.	TRBV27	TRBJ2-7	TGTGCCAGCAGTTTCGGACAGGCCTACGAGCAGTACTTC	CASSFGQAYEQYF
.	.	TRBV5-6	TRBJ2-1	TGTGCCAGCAAAGGTACTCTAGCGACAATGGGTCAGGAGCAGTTCTTC	CASKGTLATMGQEQFF
.	.	TRBV12-1	TRBJ2-3	TGTGCCAGCAGCTTGGGACTAGCGGGGGGTGGGCTTAGCACAGATACGCAGTATTTT	CASSLGLAGGGLSTDTQYF
.	.	TRBV28	TRBJ2-5	TGTGCCAGTAGCCGAGGTCACCAAGAGACCCAGTACTTC	CASSRGHQETQYF
.	.	TRBV6-5	TRBJ1-6	TGTGCCAGCAGTTATGCAGGGGACATTTCACCCCTCCACTTT	CASSYAGDISPLHF
.	.	TRBV7-2	TRBJ1-2	TGTGCCAGCAGCTCGGACAGTATTTCGACGAGGGGCTACACCTTC	CASSSDSISTRGYTF
TRBD1	once	TRBV27	TRBJ1-4	TGTGCCAGCAGTTACGCACAGGGGAACGAAAAACTGTTTTTT	CASSYAQGNEKLFF
TRBD1	.	TRBV6-1	TRBJ1-4	TGTGCCAGCAGTTTGGACAGGGGGGGTGATGAAAAACTGTTTTTT	CASSLDRGGDEKLFF